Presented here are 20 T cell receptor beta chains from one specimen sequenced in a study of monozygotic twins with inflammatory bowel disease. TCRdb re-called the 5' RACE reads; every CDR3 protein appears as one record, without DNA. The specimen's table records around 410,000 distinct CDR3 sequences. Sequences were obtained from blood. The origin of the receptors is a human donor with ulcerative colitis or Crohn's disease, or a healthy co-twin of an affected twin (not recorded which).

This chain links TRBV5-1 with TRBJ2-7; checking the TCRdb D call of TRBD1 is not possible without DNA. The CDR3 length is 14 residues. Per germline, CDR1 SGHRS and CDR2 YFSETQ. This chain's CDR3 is CASSLNDRTYEQYF. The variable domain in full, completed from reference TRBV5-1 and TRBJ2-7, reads KAGVTQTPRYLIKTRGQQVTLSCSPISGHRSVSWYQQTPGQGLQFLFEYFSETQRNKGNFPGRFSGRQFSNSRSEMNVSTLELGDSALYLCASSLNDRTYEQYFGPGTRLTVT.

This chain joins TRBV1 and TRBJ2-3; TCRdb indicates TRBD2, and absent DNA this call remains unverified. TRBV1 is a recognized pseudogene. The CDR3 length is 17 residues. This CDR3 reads CTSSQMRQTSGPPSEYF.

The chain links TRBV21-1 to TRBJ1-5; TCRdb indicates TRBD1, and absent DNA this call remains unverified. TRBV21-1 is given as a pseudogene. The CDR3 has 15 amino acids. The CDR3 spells CASSPGAPIHQPQHF.

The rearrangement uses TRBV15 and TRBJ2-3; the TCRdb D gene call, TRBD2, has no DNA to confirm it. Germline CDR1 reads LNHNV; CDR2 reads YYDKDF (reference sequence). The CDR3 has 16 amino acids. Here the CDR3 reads CATRHLAGGGTDTQYF.

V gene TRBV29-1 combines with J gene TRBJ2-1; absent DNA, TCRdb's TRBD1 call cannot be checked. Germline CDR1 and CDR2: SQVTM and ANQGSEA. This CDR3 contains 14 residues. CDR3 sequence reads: CSVEARGSYNEQFF.

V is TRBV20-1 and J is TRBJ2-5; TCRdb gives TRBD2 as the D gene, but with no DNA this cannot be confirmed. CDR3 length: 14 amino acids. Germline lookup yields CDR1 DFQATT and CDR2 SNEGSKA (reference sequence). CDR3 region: CSARRTSGEETQYF.

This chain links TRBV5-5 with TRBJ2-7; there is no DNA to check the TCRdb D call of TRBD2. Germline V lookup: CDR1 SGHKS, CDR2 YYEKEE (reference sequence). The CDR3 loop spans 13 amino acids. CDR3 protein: CASSLAPAGEQYF.

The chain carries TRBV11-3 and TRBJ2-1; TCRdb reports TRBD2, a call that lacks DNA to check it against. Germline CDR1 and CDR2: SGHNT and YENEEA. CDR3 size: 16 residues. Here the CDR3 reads CASSTGGLAGGKEQFF. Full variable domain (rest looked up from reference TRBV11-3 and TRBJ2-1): EAGVVQSPRYKIIEKKQPVAFWCNPISGHNTLYWYLQNLGQGPELLIRYENEEAVDDSQLPKDRFSAERLKGVDSTLKIQPAELGDSAVYLCASSTGGLAGGKEQFFGPGTRLTVL.

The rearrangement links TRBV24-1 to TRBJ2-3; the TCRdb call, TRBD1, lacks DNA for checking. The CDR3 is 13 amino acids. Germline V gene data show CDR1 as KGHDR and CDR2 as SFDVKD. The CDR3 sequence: CATSEPGSDTQYF.

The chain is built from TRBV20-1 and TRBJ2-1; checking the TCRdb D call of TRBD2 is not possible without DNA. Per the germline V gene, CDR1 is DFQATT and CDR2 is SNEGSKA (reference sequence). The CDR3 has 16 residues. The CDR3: CSAGTLGDYSYNEQFF.

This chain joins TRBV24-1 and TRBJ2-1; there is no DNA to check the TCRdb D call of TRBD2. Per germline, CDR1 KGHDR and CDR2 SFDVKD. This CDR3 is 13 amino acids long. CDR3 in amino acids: CATSGRTTSPQLF.

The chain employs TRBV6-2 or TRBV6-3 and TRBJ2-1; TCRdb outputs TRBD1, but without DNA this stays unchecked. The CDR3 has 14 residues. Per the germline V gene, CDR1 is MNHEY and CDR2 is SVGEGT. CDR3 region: CASLGRGHNNEQFF.

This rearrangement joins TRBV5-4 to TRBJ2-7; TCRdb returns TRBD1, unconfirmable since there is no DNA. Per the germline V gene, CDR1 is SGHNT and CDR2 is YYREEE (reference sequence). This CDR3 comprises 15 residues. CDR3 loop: CASSLDSGLSYEQYF.

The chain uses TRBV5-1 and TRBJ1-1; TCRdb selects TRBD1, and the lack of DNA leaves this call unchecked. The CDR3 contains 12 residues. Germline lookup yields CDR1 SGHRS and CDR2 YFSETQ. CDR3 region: CASSSDRVIAFF. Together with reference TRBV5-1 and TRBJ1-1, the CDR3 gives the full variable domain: KAGVTQTPRYLIKTRGQQVTLSCSPISGHRSVSWYQQTPGQGLQFLFEYFSETQRNKGNFPGRFSGRQFSNSRSEMNVSTLELGDSALYLCASSSDRVIAFFGQGTRLTVV.

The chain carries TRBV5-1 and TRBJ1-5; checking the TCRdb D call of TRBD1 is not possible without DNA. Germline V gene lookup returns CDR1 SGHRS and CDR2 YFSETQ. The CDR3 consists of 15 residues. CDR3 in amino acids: CASSLDDRGGMPQHF.

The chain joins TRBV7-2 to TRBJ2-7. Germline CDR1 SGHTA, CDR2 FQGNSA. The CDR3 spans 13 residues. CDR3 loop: CASSLAASYEQYF.

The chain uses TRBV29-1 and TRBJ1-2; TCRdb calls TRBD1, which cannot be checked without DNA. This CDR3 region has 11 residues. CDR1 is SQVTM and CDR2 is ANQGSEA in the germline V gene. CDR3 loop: CSAPEAYGYTF.

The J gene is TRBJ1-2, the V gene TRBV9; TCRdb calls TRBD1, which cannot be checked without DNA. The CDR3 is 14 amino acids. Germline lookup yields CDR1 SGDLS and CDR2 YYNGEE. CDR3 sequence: CASSSGTDLAGYTF. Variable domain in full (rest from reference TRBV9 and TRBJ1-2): DSGVTQTPKHLITATGQRVTLRCSPRSGDLSVYWYQQSLDQGLQFLIQYYNGEERAKGNILERFSAQQFPDLHSELNLSSLELGDSALYFCASSSGTDLAGYTFGSGTRLTVV.

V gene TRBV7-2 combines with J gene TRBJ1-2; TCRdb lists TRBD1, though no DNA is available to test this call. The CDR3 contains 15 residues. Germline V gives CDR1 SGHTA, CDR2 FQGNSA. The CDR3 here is CASSLQRQGSDGYTF.

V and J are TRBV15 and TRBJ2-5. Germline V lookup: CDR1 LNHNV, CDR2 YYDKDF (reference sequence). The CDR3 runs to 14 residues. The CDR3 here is CATSRVGLEETQYF.